This T cell receptor (beta chain) was sequenced during a study of identical twins. General study results and limits: Its conclusions, products of cross-sectional statistical analysis, did not come from following the same donors. Fewer insertions were carried by abundant cord blood beta clonotypes, but none was seen in memory repertoires. Out-of-frame TCR alpha sharing in monozygotic twins exceeded recombination model predictions.

The germline gives CDR1 SEHNR, CDR2 FQNEAQ (reference sequence). The CDR3 extends over 14 amino acids. TCRdb fed the 5' RACE reads into MiXCR, producing one record per CDR3 protein. The sample yields 1,800,000 or so distinct CDR3 sequences, around 33% seen once. This clonotype was seen many times. Its matching antigen is unknown. An end of the junction does not agree with germline; a read error may underlie this. Donors were all healthy Caucasians. The sequence came from a newborn girl in good health. Sequenced material: cord blood. This rearrangement joins TRBV7-9 to TRBJ2-1, with D maybe TRBD2 (5 bases). CDR3 DNA: TGCGCCAGCAGCTTCCGGGGCTCCTACAATGAGCAGTTCTTC. Amino acids: CASSFRGSYNEQFF.